This TCR beta chain was identified during a study of cytotoxic CD8 clonotypes in ibrutinib-treated CLL listed by TCRdb under 2021. For the study in its entirety: The cohort was composed of roughly ten relapsed/refractory and approximately 16 treatment-naive patients; IGHV unmutated status was identified in roughly 17 patients. On average, each sample had 255,043 productive templates and roughly 95,000 productive rearrangements. Response samples were taken after a median of roughly a year on treatment, ranging from 6 to 36 months. Every sample from remission and from progressive disease was obtained while the patients were still on ibrutinib. Responses were partial in 24 patients and complete in 2; after median around 72 months follow-up, roughly 15 stayed in remission and around 12 progressed. Cryopreserved peripheral blood mononuclear cells were obtained prior to treatment, at the time of response, and at either disease progression or sustained remission. Of the roughly 79 people in the trial, 26 had longitudinal samples available. Paper-wide results and their limitations: Sampling times were not matched between patients in sustained remission and patients whose disease was progressing, and lymph node repertoires were not examined. An increase in clonality was observed at ibrutinib response, with clonality remaining stable during sustained remission and falling back toward baseline at progression. Public clonotypes were rare and either contracted or stayed stable during treatment, and the rise in clonality at ibrutinib response reflected the expansion of private clonotypes. At baseline, clonality was higher than in age-matched healthy donors and showed a strong correlation with circulating CD8+ T-cell counts.

Each clonotype received, on average, approximately 9.9x coverage in deep resolution sequencing performed on a MiSeq, where the target depth lay between 1 in 1 million and 1 in 200,000 T cells. The immunoSEQ hsTCRB Kit was used to generate TCR beta libraries. In the original analysis: Data were analyzed with ImmunoSEQ Data Assistant and ImmunoSEQ Analyzer, with V, D and J genes assigned per IMGT definitions. Clonality, with values ranging from 0 to 1, was calculated as one minus the normalized Shannon entropy of productive rearrangement frequencies. Only overrepresented clonotypes making up at least 0.05% of the repertoire of each patient were included in the public clonotype analysis. Repertoires from approximately 12 age-matched healthy donors in immuneACCESS were used as clonality controls. The table comes from immuneACCESS by way of TCRdb, which keeps in-frame sequences with V and J called. Part of the clones is missing from these tables; in studies checked, under half for an unresolved V gene and the rest for unknown reasons. The V and J calls and clone size are taken from that table; D and trimming were inferred from the DNA. In all, the sample holds about 160,000 clones, and roughly four fifths of those were seen once. The top ten clones comprise under 5.5% of the sample.

Explained via the paper, the time point label denotes: around 25 months on ibrutinib. Approximately 2 micrograms of genomic DNA were extracted from cryopreserved PBMCs for TCR beta library preparation. Longitudinal blood samples from CLL patients on ibrutinib monotherapy were analyzed using high-throughput TCR beta sequencing. The patients took part in an open-label, single-center phase 2 trial of ibrutinib monotherapy. As to this clone: It has no known antigen specificity. Nothing much larger sits one base from this clone, and base qualities are not available.

V lost 6 bases and J lost 6 bases, and the count of bases not matched to a germline gene is 8. The germline V gene yields MDHEN for CDR1 and SYDVKM for CDR2. The CDR3 holds 14 amino acids from the cysteine to the phenylalanine. This entry keeps only the CDR3 DNA: 42 bases, framed from base 1. The receptor chain draws on TRBV28 and TRBJ2-4; the junction holds 7 bases that match TRBD1. This sequence was found in a human donor with chronic lymphocytic leukemia. Sequencing used PBMCs, obtained after 24 months of ibrutinib treatment. The CDR3 corresponds to CASSPTGQLNIQYF. The nucleotide sequence is given as TGTGCCAGCAGCCCCACGGGACAGCTAAACATTCAGTACTTC.